Listed below are T cell receptor beta chains from one sample, sequenced in a study of Tregs in tolerant kidney transplant recipients. Sequencing used immunoSEQ multiplex PCR; TCRdb keeps in-frame clones, though not all of them. The table lists about 52,000 clones, 91% of them singletons. The sample in question was CD8+ T cells from blood (PBMCs), obtained 24 months after the transplant. Source of these receptors: a human patient who received a combined kidney and bone marrow transplant. Some T cells could come from the graft donor. Both conserved end residues are part of each CDR3. The D gene is left open where the match is weak. The listing skips clone size in some rows; elsewhere it reads once, few, many or a size class.

V: TRBV27
J: TRBJ2-7
size: .
D: TRBD1
CDR3: CASTERGQGYEQYF
DNA: TGTGCCAGCACCGAAAGAGGACAGGGCTACGAGCAGTACTTC

V: TRBV27
J: TRBJ2-7
size: .
D: .
CDR3: CASSLYPPSFYEQYF
DNA: TGTGCCAGCAGTTTATACCCCCCTAGTTTCTACGAGCAGTACTTC

V: TRBV14
J: TRBJ1-2
size: .
D: .
CDR3: CATRPRENIAGYTF
DNA: TGTGCCACCAGACCCCGCGAGAATATCGCGGGCTACACCTTC

V: TRBV7-6
J: TRBJ2-7
size: .
D: TRBD2
CDR3: CASSPGLAGVRHLYEQYF
DNA: TGTGCCAGCAGCCCGGGACTAGCGGGAGTGCGACACCTGTACGAGCAGTACTTC

V: TRBV7-9
J: TRBJ2-7
size: .
D: TRBD1
CDR3: CASSLTQGALSYEQYF
DNA: TGTGCCAGCAGCCTAACACAGGGGGCTTTATCCTACGAGCAGTACTTC

V: TRBV19
J: TRBJ1-2
size: .
D: .
CDR3: CASSPLLTGQFPYGYTF
DNA: TGTGCCAGTAGTCCTTTACTAACAGGGCAGTTCCCCTATGGCTACACCTTC

V: TRBV13
J: TRBJ1-1
size: .
D: .
CDR3: CASSFYQGSTEAFF
DNA: TGTGCCAGCAGTTTCTATCAGGGGAGCACTGAAGCTTTCTTT

V: TRBV7-7
J: TRBJ2-7
size: .
D: .
CDR3: CASSQGPGYEQYF
DNA: TGTGCCAGCAGCCAGGGCCCAGGGTACGAGCAGTACTTC

V: TRBV15
J: TRBJ2-3
size: .
D: TRBD2
CDR3: CATSGLGLAVSGTDTQYF
DNA: TGTGCCACCAGCGGCTTGGGACTAGCGGTTTCCGGGACAGATACGCAGTATTTT

V: TRBV11-2
J: TRBJ1-5
size: .
D: .
CDR3: CASSPQGSNQPQHF
DNA: TGTGCCAGCAGCCCCCAGGGTAGCAATCAGCCCCAGCATTTT

V: TRBV11-2
J: TRBJ2-7
size: .
D: .
CDR3: CASSLVADYEQYF
DNA: TGTGCCAGCAGCTTAGTGGCGGACTACGAGCAGTACTTC

V: TRBV20-1
J: TRBJ2-5
size: .
D: .
CDR3: CSGGLETQYF
DNA: TGCAGTGGCGGGTTAGAGACCCAGTACTTC

V: TRBV13
J: TRBJ2-1
size: .
D: TRBD2
CDR3: CASSNGLGGGSSYNEQFF
DNA: TGTGCCAGCAGCAATGGGCTGGGCGGGGGGAGCTCCTACAATGAGCAGTTCTTC

V: TRBV9
J: TRBJ1-2
size: .
D: TRBD1
CDR3: CASSGGQGPASYGYTF
DNA: TGTGCCAGCAGCGGAGGACAGGGGCCCGCTTCCTATGGCTACACCTTC

V: TRBV7-3
J: TRBJ2-2
size: few
D: TRBD2
CDR3: CASSLSGGAGELFF
DNA: TGTGCCAGCAGCCTCAGTGGGGGGGCCGGGGAGCTGTTTTTT

V: TRBV12-1
J: TRBJ2-1
size: once
D: .
CDR3: CASGPPGASSYNEQFF
DNA: TGTGCCAGCGGGCCTCCCGGTGCGAGCTCCTACAATGAGCAGTTCTTC

V: TRBV28
J: TRBJ1-3
size: few
D: .
CDR3: CASSSRNSGNTIYF
DNA: TGTGCCAGCAGTTCCAGGAACTCTGGAAACACCATATATTTT

V: TRBV5-1
J: TRBJ2-2
size: .
D: .
CDR3: CASTPGFRGAGTGELFF
DNA: TGCGCCAGCACCCCCGGATTTAGGGGCGCCGGGACCGGGGAGCTGTTTTTT

V: TRBV4-2
J: TRBJ1-3
size: few
D: .
CDR3: CASSQGRSSGNTIYF
DNA: TGTGCCAGCAGCCAAGGACGGAGCTCTGGAAACACCATATATTTT

V: TRBV7-6
J: TRBJ2-7
size: .
D: TRBD1
CDR3: CASSLSQDRSTYEQYF
DNA: TGTGCCAGCAGCTTATCCCAGGACAGGAGTACCTACGAGCAGTACTTC

V: TRBV12-2
J: TRBJ2-7
size: .
D: .
CDR3: CASRLGSGGPGCEQYF
DNA: TGTGCAAGTCGCTTAGGATCTGGAGGGCCGGGGTGCGAGCAGTACTTC

V: TRBV4-2
J: TRBJ2-5
size: .
D: TRBD2
CDR3: CASSQLTSGGLKETQYF
DNA: TGTGCCAGCAGCCAGTTGACTAGCGGGGGCCTTAAAGAGACCCAGTACTTC

V: TRBV27
J: TRBJ2-1
size: .
D: TRBD2
CDR3: CATSPMAGGLNEQFF
DNA: TGTGCCACGTCCCCAATGGCGGGGGGACTCAATGAGCAGTTCTTC

V: TRBV13
J: TRBJ2-4
size: .
D: .
CDR3: CASSASGLAKNIQYF
DNA: TGTGCCAGCAGCGCCTCGGGACTAGCCAAAAACATTCAGTACTTC

V: TRBV27
J: TRBJ2-7
size: .
D: TRBD1
CDR3: CASSLGQGPYEQYF
DNA: TGTGCCAGCAGTCTTGGACAGGGACCCTACGAGCAGTACTTC

V: TRBV13
J: TRBJ2-1
size: .
D: TRBD2
CDR3: CASSFGTSVDEQFF
DNA: TGTGCCAGCAGCTTTGGGACTAGCGTCGATGAGCAGTTCTTC

V: TRBV19
J: TRBJ1-2
size: once
D: .
CDR3: CASATGLYGYTF
DNA: TGTGCCAGCGCTACAGGGCTCTATGGCTACACCTTC

V: TRBV20-1
J: TRBJ2-1
size: .
D: .
CDR3: CSAPSGNEQFF
DNA: TGCAGTGCTCCCAGCGGGAATGAGCAGTTCTTC

V: TRBV11-2
J: TRBJ2-3
size: .
D: .
CDR3: CASSSTTGPDTQYF
DNA: TGTGCCAGCAGCTCGACCACAGGCCCAGATACGCAGTATTTT

V: TRBV15
J: TRBJ2-1
size: .
D: .
CDR3: CATSRALGDSSIEQFF
DNA: TGTGCCACCAGCAGAGCCCTGGGGGACTCTTCCATTGAGCAGTTCTTC

V: TRBV7-3
J: TRBJ2-2
size: .
D: TRBD2
CDR3: CASSLSGRAPGELFF
DNA: TGTGCCAGCAGCCTTAGCGGGAGGGCCCCCGGGGAGCTGTTTTTT

V: TRBV27
J: TRBJ2-5
size: .
D: TRBD2
CDR3: CASSSSGGAGETQYF
DNA: TGTGCCAGCAGTTCTAGCGGGGGTGCGGGAGAGACCCAGTACTTC

V: TRBV7-9
J: TRBJ2-7
size: few
D: .
CDR3: CASSRTVDYEQYF
DNA: TGTGCCAGCAGCAGGACAGTTGACTACGAGCAGTACTTC

V: TRBV4-2
J: TRBJ2-7
size: .
D: .
CDR3: CASSPNVAGYEQYF
DNA: TGTGCCAGCAGCCCCAACGTGGCGGGCTACGAGCAGTACTTC

V: TRBV28
J: TRBJ2-7
size: few
D: .
CDR3: CASSNREPYEQYF
DNA: TGTGCCAGCAGTAACAGGGAGCCCTACGAGCAGTACTTC

V: TRBV5-8
J: TRBJ2-2
size: .
D: .
CDR3: CASSLGDSNTGELFF
DNA: TGTGCCAGCAGCTTGGGGGACTCGAACACCGGGGAGCTGTTTTTT

V: TRBV6-1
J: TRBJ1-2
size: .
D: .
CDR3: CASSVFQEGYSYGYTF
DNA: TGTGCCAGCAGTGTCTTTCAGGAGGGGTACTCCTATGGCTACACCTTC

V: TRBV19
J: TRBJ1-6
size: .
D: .
CDR3: CASSVTESYNSPLHF
DNA: TGTGCCAGTAGTGTGACAGAATCGTATAATTCCCCCCTCCACTTT

V: TRBV5-1
J: TRBJ1-3
size: .
D: .
CDR3: CASSKDRGNTIYF
DNA: TGCGCCAGCAGCAAGGACAGAGGAAACACCATATATTTT

V: TRBV6-5
J: TRBJ2-7
size: once
D: TRBD2
CDR3: CATIAGGGYEQYF
DNA: TGTGCCACCATAGCGGGGGGGGGTTACGAGCAGTACTTC

V: TRBV2
J: TRBJ2-1
size: .
D: .
CDR3: CASSVSSLVNEQFF
DNA: TGTGCCAGCAGTGTTTCTAGCTTGGTCAATGAGCAGTTCTTC

V: TRBV11-1
J: TRBJ2-2
size: .
D: TRBD1
CDR3: CASSLGGQGWSGELFF
DNA: TGTGCCAGCAGCTTAGGTGGACAGGGGTGGTCCGGGGAGCTGTTTTTT

V: TRBV6-1
J: TRBJ2-7
size: .
D: .
CDR3: CASKTGSEQYF
DNA: TGTGCCAGTAAAACAGGGTCCGAGCAGTACTTC

V: TRBV11-2
J: TRBJ2-7
size: .
D: .
CDR3: CASSFGQSYEQYF
DNA: TGTGCCAGCAGCTTCGGACAGTCCTACGAGCAGTACTTC

V: TRBV28
J: TRBJ1-5
size: .
D: .
CDR3: CASSYRVSNQPQHF
DNA: TGTGCCAGCAGTTACAGGGTTAGCAATCAGCCCCAGCATTTT

V: TRBV30
J: TRBJ2-1
size: .
D: .
CDR3: CASGGSTGPYNEQFF
DNA: TGTGCCTCCGGAGGATCGACAGGTCCCTACAATGAGCAGTTCTTC

V: TRBV7-9
J: TRBJ1-3
size: few
D: .
CDR3: CAMGGELSGNTIYF
DNA: TGTGCCATGGGCGGGGAGCTCTCTGGAAACACCATATATTTT

V: TRBV6-6
J: TRBJ2-1
size: few
D: .
CDR3: CASSYSVGGPRNEQFF
DNA: TGTGCCAGCAGTTACTCTGTGGGGGGTCCTCGGAATGAGCAGTTCTTC

V: TRBV9
J: TRBJ1-3
size: .
D: .
CDR3: CASSGRGNTIYF
DNA: TGTGCCAGCAGCGGGAGGGGAAACACCATATATTTT

V: TRBV19
J: TRBJ1-1
size: .
D: .
CDR3: CASSLFTDSRGREAFF
DNA: TGTGCCAGTAGCCTTTTTACGGACAGCCGTGGAAGGGAAGCTTTCTTT

V: TRBV14
J: TRBJ1-1
size: .
D: .
CDR3: CASSQDVRTVTEAFF
DNA: TGTGCCAGCAGCCAAGATGTCCGGACAGTCACTGAAGCTTTCTTT

V: TRBV12-5
J: TRBJ2-2
size: .
D: TRBD1
CDR3: CASGLLLTGYAGELFF
DNA: TGTGCTAGTGGTTTGTTGTTGACAGGGTATGCCGGGGAGCTGTTTTTT

V: TRBV7-8
J: TRBJ1-5
size: .
D: TRBD1
CDR3: CASSLAPGGGRYSNQPQHF
DNA: TGTGCCAGCAGCTTAGCACCCGGAGGGGGCCGATATAGCAATCAGCCCCAGCATTTT

V: TRBV7-6
J: TRBJ2-7
size: .
D: TRBD1
CDR3: CASSSGTGISYEQYF
DNA: TGTGCCAGCAGCTCCGGGACAGGGATTTCCTACGAGCAGTACTTC